A single sample gave rise to the 5 T cell receptor beta chains below, sequenced in a study of response to subunit inactivated influenza vaccine. Each CDR3 protein is one row after TCRdb ran MiXCR on the RT-PCR reads. The profile shows about 650,000 distinct CDR3 sequences, about 15% of them singletons. The material was PBMCs from blood, obtained roughly 13 days after vaccination. These receptors came from a man in his fifties who received an inactivated influenza vaccine.

This clonotype occurred a few times. The J gene is TRBJ2-7, the V gene TRBV20-1; maybe TRBD1 (5 bases). Germline assignment: CDR1 DFQATT and CDR2 SNEGSKA (reference sequence). Trimming removed 0 bases from V and 1 base from J, with 13 bases in between. This CDR3 is 15 amino acids long. In DNA form, the CDR3 reads TGCAGTGCTAGAGAAGGGGCAGTTCCTTCCTACGAGCAGTACTTC. This sequence encodes CSAREGAVPSYEQYF.

V usage is TRBV10-3 and J usage is TRBJ1-2; TRBD1 agrees at 9 bases. V lost 6 bases to trimming and J lost 7 bases; unmatched junction nucleotides: 9. This CDR3 contains 14 residues. The V gene's germline CDR1 is ENHRY and CDR2 SYGVKD. The CDR3: CAIRITGQGSGYTF. CDR3 in DNA: TGTGCCATCAGGATAACGGGACAGGGAAGTGGCTACACCTTC.

This clonotype was seen a few times. This chain uses TRBV25-1 with TRBJ2-2, with 12 bases matching TRBD1. Germline assignment: CDR1 MGHDK and CDR2 SYGVNS. CDR3 size: 17 residues. V lost 3 bases to trimming and J lost 2 bases; unmatched junction nucleotides: 4. CDR3 amino acids: CASSDPGTGGNTGELFF. The CDR3 DNA sequence: TGTGCCAGCAGTGATCCCGGGACAGGGGGCAACACCGGGGAGCTGTTTTTT.

The rearrangement uses TRBV5-1 and TRBJ2-7, with 7 bases matching TRBD1. The CDR3 runs to 16 residues. The V segment lost 0 bases and the J segment 6 bases; nucleotides outside the gene matches: 12. Germline CDR1 is SGHRS and CDR2 is YFSETQ. The CDR3 reads CASSLAPGTDSFEQYF. As DNA, the CDR3 is TGCGCCAGCAGCTTGGCCCCCGGGACAGATTCTTTCGAGCAGTACTTC. Full variable domain (outside the CDR3, taken from reference TRBV5-1 and TRBJ2-7): KAGVTQTPRYLIKTRGQQVTLSCSPISGHRSVSWYQQTPGQGLQFLFEYFSETQRNKGNFPGRFSGRQFSNSRSEMNVSTLELGDSALYLCASSLAPGTDSFEQYFGPGTRLTVT.

V gene TRBV7-2 combines with J gene TRBJ2-7; D not resolved. Germline CDR1 reads SGHTA; CDR2 reads FQGNSA. CDR3 size: 14 residues. The V end lost 5 bases, the J end lost 3 bases, and 14 bases lay between the germline ends. The CDR3 DNA reads TGTGCCAGCAGCCTAGACCAGACTTTCTACGAGCAGTACTTC. The encoded protein is CASSLDQTFYEQYF.